This T cell receptor beta chain comes out of a study of sequential checkpoint blockade in melanoma. Study-wide context: Patients were randomized 1:1 to nivolumab-then-ipilimumab or ipilimumab-then-nivolumab first-line.

Treatment noted: randomized to nivolumab then ipilimumab (arm A) or the reverse (arm B). None of the patients previously received DNA-damaging chemotherapy. Sorted cells were live CD3+CD8+, lacking CD19 and CD56, from PBMCs. Some clones are missing from TCRdb's copy, which holds only in-frame ones; the method was immunoSEQ multiplex PCR. Among 30,000 to 45,000 clones listed, 88% were seen once. The source material was CD8+ T cells sorted from blood (inferred from file names), sampled from a patient given nivolumab and ipilimumab in sequence. This clonotype was sampled from a human donor with melanoma.

CDR3 DNA: TGTGCCAGCAGTGAAACTGGGCAGGGGTGGAAGCAGTACTTC. Protein sequence: CASSETGQGWKQYF. This chain connects TRBV6-5 to TRBJ2-7, with D perhaps matching TRBD1 (6 bases). Germline values: CDR1 MNHEY, CDR2 SVGAGI. This CDR3 has 14 residues. V was trimmed by 5 bases and J by 8 bases, leaving 19 bases between them.